The source of this TCR beta chain is a study of regulatory T cells in long-lasting Graves disease (dated by TCRdb to about 2021). With respect to the entire study: Patients with newly diagnosed Graves' disease had been on antithyroid drugs for under 3 months. Persistent Graves' disease patients were compared with newly diagnosed Graves' disease patients by peripheral blood TCR sequencing and RNA sequencing. The study was registered as a clinical trial and conducted in China. A total of around 35 samples underwent TCR sequencing: around 13 from persistent and roughly 20 from newly diagnosed Graves' disease patients. The paper's findings and limits, for the study overall: The authors noted that the small sample size was a limitation that may lower accuracy. Persistent Graves' disease patients showed lower TCR Shannon entropy and fewer highly expanded clones than newly diagnosed patients, suggesting clonal expansion. Patients with persistent disease shared more public clonotypes (under 3,000) than newly diagnosed patients did (more than 900). Preferential use of TRBV28, TRBJ1-2 and TRBJ2-5 was observed in persistent disease, whereas TRBV20-1 and TRBJ2-1 were favored in newly diagnosed disease. Peripheral blood alone was examined, since thyroid tissue, which constituted the primary lesion, could not be accessed. Sequencing and analysis were restricted to the TCR beta chain.

The library was prepared using multiplex PCR. The instrument was an Illumina HiSeq 4000. iRepertoire HTBI primers and Arm-PCR amplification of CDR3 regions were used to construct TCR beta libraries. PCR products were gel purified before sequencing. Per the authors' processing: A total of 62 TRBV and 14 TRBJ segments were identified across samples and were used for gene usage analysis of CDR3 amino acid clonotypes. COPE and FqMerger were used to merge filtered high-quality paired reads into contigs. BLAST was used to align contigs to IMGT TRBV, TRBD and TRBJ reference genes, and CDR3 was defined according to IMGT. Clonotypes above 0.1% frequency were classified as highly expanded clones. Shannon entropy served as the measure of repertoire diversity, while the Gini coefficient captured V-J evenness. A clonotype was considered public if more than one individual shared it. TCRdb took the public reads, trimmed them with fastp at Q25, ran MiXCR for clone calling and kept in-frame beta chains. One record per CDR3 amino acid sequence lists the most common genes and DNA. TCRdb, not the original authors, processed these V and J calls. Recorded for this sample are 400,000 to 500,000 distinct CDR3 sequences; approximately 14% of them occurred a single time. Of the sample, roughly 18% falls within the top ten clones.

With respect to this clonotype: It has no known antigen specificity. This may be a read error: a much more frequent sequence differs by one nucleotide. Since the CDR3 does not end with the conserved phenylalanine or tryptophan, this likely comes from a read error.

Read against the paper, the sample's time point label means: newly diagnosed GD, antithyroid drugs for less than 3 months. For both TCR sequencing and RNA sequencing, RNA was extracted from PBMCs using TRIzol. The diagnosis of Graves' disease followed American Thyroid Association guidelines. Recruitment of patients was carried out at an endocrinology department in Xi'an, China. From each patient, around 9 milliliters of peripheral blood was collected into an EDTA anticoagulant tube. Ficoll Paque Plus density gradient separation was used to isolate PBMCs, and no further T cell sorting was done. RNA quality was checked with an Agilent 2100 Bioanalyzer and agarose gel, and concentration with a NanoDrop 2000. Reading the germline V gene (reference sequence) gives CDR1 SEHNR and CDR2 FQNEAQ. V sheds 4 bases and J sheds 0 bases, leaving 15 bases between their ends. The CDR3 length is 16 residues, termini included. Of the read, only the CDR3 DNA is kept; its 48 bases are in frame from base 1.

The same sample was also used in a study of T cells in Graves' hyperthyroidism and ophthalmopathy. As described in the second report: Stable Graves' hyperthyroidism was defined as the absence of progression to ophthalmopathy over 18 months of follow-up. Hyperthyroidism patients were newly diagnosed, had a disease duration of under 2 months, and were aged 18 to 65 years. The study excluded patients with uncontrolled infections, other autoimmune diseases, pregnancy or lactation. Clinical symptoms, serum thyroxine and TRAb, thyroid ultrasound, and orbital computed tomography formed the basis for the diagnoses. For the first round of RT-PCR on the TCR CDR3, the HTBI primer set was used together with the Qiagen OneStep RT-PCR kit. Blood samples also contained most of the expanded thyroid clonotypes (frequency above 0.001), which suggests that blood repertoires may reflect thyroid immune responses. Ophthalmopathy was separated from stable hyperthyroidism by a 13 V-J signature model, with around 90% sensitivity and approximately 81% specificity obtained in cross-validation and 80%/75% obtained in testing. In validation, the model predicted progression to ophthalmopathy with approximately 71% sensitivity and approximately 72% specificity, a median of 6.5 months before onset. A discovery cohort of approximately 100 patients, about 44 with Graves' ophthalmopathy and approximately 57 with stable Graves' hyperthyroidism, was used to find distinguishing TCR V-J signatures. Prospective prediction of ophthalmopathy was tested in an independent validation cohort of approximately 19 hyperthyroidism patients and approximately 17 patients who later progressed to ophthalmopathy. The roughly 100 discovery patients were randomly divided into training and test sets at a 7:3 ratio. In addition, the study compared T-cell repertoires in thyroid tissue and in blood from a handful of Graves' hyperthyroidism patients. After sampling, hyperthyroidism patients received methimazole starting at 30 mg daily, and ophthalmopathy patients received high-dose intravenous methylprednisolone. A second multiplex PCR round built the libraries, followed by size selection and purification. Sequencing of the libraries was done on an Illumina HiSeq2000 using paired-end 100 bp reads. Raw data were processed with SOAPnuke, discarding reads with adapters, uncalled bases, mean Phred below 15, or no exact constant-primer or identifier match. High-quality paired reads were merged using COPE v1.2.5, and each unique nucleotide sequence was defined as a clonotype. MiTCR v1.1 was used to align the clonotypes against IMGT TRBV, TRBD and TRBJ reference segments. The analysis was restricted to V-J combinations with a frequency above 0.0001, which together covered about 99% of the repertoires. A TCS score was defined as the ratio of F50 (clonal expansion) to E x V (chaos), with BLOSUM62-based TCRdist applied between CDR3 peptides within each V-J. Welch's t-statistics and random forest reduced around 550 V-J features to 13, which were used in a naive Bayes classifier (R e1071). No statistical method was used to fix the sample size in advance, and group allocation was not hidden from the investigators. The paper describes TCR Vbeta CDR3 sequencing of around 140 peripheral blood samples, made up of 43 ophthalmopathy patients, 70 to 75 hyperthyroidism patients and 17 progressor patients.

The TCR was taken from a woman aged 45 to 65 with Graves disease. Donor details come from another sample of the same person, matched by shared clones. Sample: peripheral blood mononuclear cells (PBMCs), taken at new diagnosis, from a patient treated with antithyroid drugs. In this chain, TRBV7-9 is recombined with TRBJ2-5; TRBD2 is a weak D gene call, 6 bases matching. The CDR3 loop reads CASSSRDLEYQETQYL. The DNA sequence is TGTGCCAGCAGCTCCCGGGACTTAGAGTACCAAGAGACCCAGTACCTC.